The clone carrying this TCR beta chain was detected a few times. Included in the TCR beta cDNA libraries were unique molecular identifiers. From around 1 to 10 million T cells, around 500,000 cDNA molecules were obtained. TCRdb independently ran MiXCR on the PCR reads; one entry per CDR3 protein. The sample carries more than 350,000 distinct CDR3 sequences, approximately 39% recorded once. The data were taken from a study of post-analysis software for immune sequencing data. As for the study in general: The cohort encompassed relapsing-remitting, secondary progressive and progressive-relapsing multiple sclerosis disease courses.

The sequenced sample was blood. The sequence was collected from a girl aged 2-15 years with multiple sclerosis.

This CDR3 reads CASSPWTRRGEQYF. Written as DNA, the CDR3 is TGTGCCAGCAGTCCCTGGACAAGAAGGGGGGAGCAGTACTTC. This chain connects TRBV28 to TRBJ2-5, with D perhaps being TRBD1 or TRBD2 (6 bases each). This CDR3 spans 14 amino acids. V lost 5 bases, J lost 11 bases, and 21 bases lay in between. CDR1 MDHEN and CDR2 SYDVKM come from the germline V gene.